This is a list of T cell receptor beta chains from one sample in a study of blood T cell repertoires in COVID-19. The protocol was immunoSEQ multiplex PCR, while the TCRdb copy is restricted to in-frame clones and leaves out a portion. The table shows about 25,000 clones, with around 85% occurring only once. The sample comprised peripheral blood. The receptors stem from a man aged 50-60 years with active or convalescent COVID-19. The CDR3 runs from the conserved cysteine through the conserved F or W. Clone size is not always given. Where it is, it says once, few, many or a class for expanded clones.

TRBV27	TRBJ1-6	NA	CASSWGGKWSPLHF
TRBV28	TRBJ2-7	NA	CASTSVLYEQYF
TRBV10-1	TRBJ2-3	once	CASSGGARENTDTQYF
TRBV27	TRBJ2-2	few	CASSPRGIGELFF
TRBV4-1	TRBJ1-2	NA	CASSTQGSLYGYTF
TRBV18	TRBJ1-1	NA	CASSPLGGGEAFF
TRBV19	TRBJ2-6	NA	CASSKEGPRANVLTF
TRBV7-8	TRBJ1-6	NA	CASSLVGGSSYNSPLHF
TRBV11-2	TRBJ1-4	NA	CASSLGGYEKLFF
TRBV30	TRBJ2-7	NA	CAWTGHGWYEQYF
TRBV11-2	TRBJ2-5	once	CASSDLGGGQETQYF
TRBV30	TRBJ2-1	NA	CAFEREGNNEQFF